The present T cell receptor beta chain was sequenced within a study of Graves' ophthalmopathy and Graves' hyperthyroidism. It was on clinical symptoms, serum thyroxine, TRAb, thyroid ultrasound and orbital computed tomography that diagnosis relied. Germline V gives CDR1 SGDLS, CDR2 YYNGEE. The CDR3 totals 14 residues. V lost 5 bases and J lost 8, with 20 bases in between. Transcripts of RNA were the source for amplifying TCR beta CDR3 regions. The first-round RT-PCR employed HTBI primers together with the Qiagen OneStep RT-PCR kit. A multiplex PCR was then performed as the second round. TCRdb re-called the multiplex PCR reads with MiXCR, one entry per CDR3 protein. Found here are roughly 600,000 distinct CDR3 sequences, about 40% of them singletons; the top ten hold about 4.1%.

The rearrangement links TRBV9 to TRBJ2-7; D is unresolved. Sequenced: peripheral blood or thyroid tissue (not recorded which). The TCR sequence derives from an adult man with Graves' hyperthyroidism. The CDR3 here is CASSYSVPPEQQYF. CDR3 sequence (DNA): TGTGCCAGCAGTTACTCCGTCCCTCCAGAGCAGCAGTACTTC. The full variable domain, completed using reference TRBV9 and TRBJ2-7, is DSGVTQTPKHLITATGQRVTLRCSPRSGDLSVYWYQQSLDQGLQFLIQYYNGEERAKGNILERFSAQQFPDLHSELNLSSLELGDSALYFCASSYSVPPEQQYFGPGTRLTVT.